This T cell receptor (beta chain) is from a study of blood T cell repertoires in COVID-19. Whole-study context: Acute-phase and convalescent COVID-19 samples originated in the United States, Italy and Spain. The analysed material was cDNA or gDNA that came from T cells, B-cell-depleted T cells, or PBMCs.

As originally analysed: For nucleated cells, counts were estimated from reference gene primer amplification. Measured with immunoSEQ multiplex PCR; TCRdb has only the in-frame clones, and not every one. V, J and clone size are those of that table, while D and trimming were read from the DNA. The data show approximately 90,000 clones, with roughly 85% seen just once and about two fifths held by the top ten. CDR1 is PRHDT and CDR2 is FYEKMQ in the germline V gene (reference sequence). The junction had 9 bases not matched to a gene; V was cut back by 5 bases and J by 10 bases. The CDR3 covers 15 residues.

This TCR came from a man older than 75 with acute or convalescent COVID-19. Sample: peripheral blood. This chain joins TRBV13 and TRBJ1-6; 9 bases map to TRBD1. DNA for the CDR3: TGTGCCAGCAGCGCGCCGGGACAGGGTGGCTCACCCCTCCACTTT. Translated: CASSAPGQGGSPLHF.